This is a list of T cell receptor beta chains from one sample in a study of blood T cell repertoires in COVID-19. Assay: immunoSEQ multiplex PCR; the TCRdb copy retains only in-frame clones and omits some. The table records almost 300,000 clones, under 90% of them present only once. The sample consisted of peripheral blood. These receptors were collected from a woman between 25 and 40 years old with COVID-19, enrolled during active disease. The CDR3 runs from the conserved cysteine through the conserved F or W. Each record gives: J gene, D gene, clone size, V gene, CDR3 protein, CDR3 DNA. D genes are given only for firm matches. Some rows have no size entry. The others give once, few or many, or a class for an expanded clone.

>TRBJ2-1|TRBD1|-|TRBV6-5
CASSRDREGEQFF
TGTGCCAGCAGTAGGGACAGGGAGGGTGAGCAGTTCTTC
>TRBJ1-2|-|once|TRBV6-1
CASSEDRGRSYTF
TGTGCCAGCAGTGAAGATCGAGGCAGATCCTACACCTTC
>TRBJ1-6|TRBD1|-|TRBV7-6
CASSPGLGTAFNSPLHF
TGTGCCAGCAGCCCCGGGTTAGGGACAGCGTTTAATTCACCCCTCCACTTT
>TRBJ2-7|TRBD1|-|TRBV28
CASSVPGQGSYEQYF
TGTGCCAGCAGTGTCCCGGGACAGGGTTCGTACGAGCAGTACTTC
>TRBJ1-5|-|-|TRBV4-2
CASSQGVDGPDNQPQHF
TGTGCCAGCAGCCAAGGAGTGGATGGGCCGGACAATCAGCCCCAGCATTTT
>TRBJ2-1|-|-|TRBV5-5
CGTAFAGRYNEQFF
TGTGGGACTGCATTCGCGGGGCGTTACAATGAGCAGTTCTTC
>TRBJ2-3|TRBD2|-|TRBV2
CASSGLRGGSDTQYF
TGTGCCAGCAGTGGGTTGCGGGGGGGCTCGGATACGCAGTATTTT
>TRBJ1-1|TRBD1|once|TRBV12-3/TRBV12-4
CASSLRQGAAAFF
TGTGCCAGCAGTTTAAGGCAGGGGGCGGCAGCTTTCTTT
>TRBJ2-4|-|-|TRBV4-1
CASSQDRENIQYF
TGCGCCAGCAGCCAAGATCGGGAGAACATTCAGTACTTC
>TRBJ1-1|-|-|TRBV5-1
CASNLQGSTEAFF
TGCGCCAGCAATTTACAGGGTAGCACTGAAGCTTTCTTT
>TRBJ2-7|TRBD1|-|TRBV7-9
CASSGQGWYEQYF
TGTGCCAGCTCGGGACAGGGATGGTACGAGCAGTACTTC
>TRBJ2-1|TRBD2|-|TRBV4-1
CASSSRGGLYNEQFF
TGCGCCAGCAGCTCGCGGGGGGGCCTCTACAATGAGCAGTTCTTC
>TRBJ2-3|-|once|TRBV5-1
CASSVRTDTQYF
TGCGCCAGCAGCGTGCGGACAGATACGCAGTATTTT
>TRBJ1-5|-|-|TRBV30
CAWSVGGHQPQHF
TGTGCCTGGAGTGTAGGGGGACATCAGCCCCAGCATTTT
>TRBJ1-5|TRBD1|-|TRBV7-2
CASTRFLRGRLKPQHF
TGTGCCAGCACTCGCTTTCTCAGGGGGCGTTTAAAGCCCCAGCATTTT
>TRBJ1-1|-|-|TRBV5-1
CASSLERTVNTEAFF
TGCGCCAGCAGCTTGGAGAGGACAGTGAACACTGAAGCTTTCTTT
>TRBJ2-2|TRBD1|-|TRBV11-3
CASSPRTGKGTGELFF
TGTGCCAGCAGCCCTCGGACAGGGAAGGGAACCGGGGAGCTGTTTTTT
>TRBJ2-7|TRBD1|-|TRBV5-1
CASSLVSDRPNSYEQYF
TGCGCCAGCAGTTTAGTCTCGGACAGGCCGAACTCCTACGAGCAGTACTTC
>TRBJ2-1|-|-|TRBV5-6
CASSLSVVTEQFF
TGTGCCAGCAGCTTGTCAGTAGTGACAGAGCAGTTCTTC
>TRBJ1-5|TRBD1|-|TRBV19
CASSIKTGEGQPQHF
TGTGCCAGTAGTATAAAGACAGGGGAGGGTCAGCCCCAGCATTTT
>TRBJ1-4|-|-|TRBV2
CASKDRHNEKLFF
TGTGCCAGCAAAGACAGGCACAATGAAAAACTGTTTTTT
>TRBJ2-5|TRBD2|-|TRBV9
CASSVYTGGSSETQYF
TGTGCCAGCAGCGTTTACACGGGGGGGTCTTCGGAGACCCAGTACTTC
>TRBJ2-1|TRBD2|-|TRBV7-9
CASSLDWEGEQFF
TGTGCCAGCAGCTTAGATTGGGAGGGTGAGCAGTTCTTC